Each of the 4 T cell receptor beta chains below was sequenced from the same sample in a study of siplizumab effects on memory and regulatory T cells. Using immunoSEQ multiplex PCR, the repertoire was profiled, and TCRdb retains in-frame clones only, with some absent. The sample contains some 73,000 clones, roughly 93% of which appear only once. The source material was CD8+ T cells sorted from blood. The receptor set was obtained from a human donor in good health.

The V and J genes are TRBV14 and TRBJ2-5, with 7 bases aligning to TRBD1. The CDR3 length is 16 residues. CDR1 is SGHDN, CDR2 FVKESK, per germline. The junction had 8 bases not matched to a gene; V was cut back by 3 bases and J by 1 base. The CDR3 loop is CASSHRSAGGQETQYF. The CDR3 DNA reads TGTGCCAGCAGCCACCGCTCGGCAGGGGGCCAAGAGACCCAGTACTTC. The full variable domain, its missing parts supplied by reference TRBV14 and TRBJ2-5, is EAGVTQFPSHSVIEKGQTVTLRCDPISGHDNLYWYRRVMGKEIKFLLHFVKESKQDESGMPNNRFLAERTGGTYSTLKVQPAELEDSGVYFCASSHRSAGGQETQYFGPGTRLLVL.

The rearrangement joins TRBV5-1 to TRBJ2-3; D uncertain. The CDR3 contains 10 residues. V lost 4 bases and J 3 bases, leaving 0 bases between the germline ends. Germline V gives CDR1 SGHRS, CDR2 YFSETQ. CDR3 sequence: CASSTDTQYF. CDR3 DNA: TGCGCCAGCAGCACAGATACGCAGTATTTT.

The CDR3 spells CASSVGTEETQYF. The DNA of the CDR3 is TGTGCCAGCAGCGTCGGGACAGAAGAGACCCAGTACTTC. The rearrangement joins TRBV9 to TRBJ2-5; 7 bases match TRBD1. The germline gives CDR1 SGDLS, CDR2 YYNGEE. The length of the CDR3 is 13 residues. J was trimmed by 3 bases and V by 2 bases; bases with no gene match: 1.

The genes are TRBV9 and TRBJ1-1; 11 bases map to TRBD1. Germline loops: CDR1 SGDLS, CDR2 YYNGEE. The CDR3 consists of 12 residues. After removal of 3 bases from V and 10 bases from J, the junction contained 2 bases not matched to a gene. The CDR3 sequence: CASSGTGGAAFF. The CDR3 DNA reads as TGTGCCAGCAGCGGGACAGGGGGCGCAGCTTTCTTT.